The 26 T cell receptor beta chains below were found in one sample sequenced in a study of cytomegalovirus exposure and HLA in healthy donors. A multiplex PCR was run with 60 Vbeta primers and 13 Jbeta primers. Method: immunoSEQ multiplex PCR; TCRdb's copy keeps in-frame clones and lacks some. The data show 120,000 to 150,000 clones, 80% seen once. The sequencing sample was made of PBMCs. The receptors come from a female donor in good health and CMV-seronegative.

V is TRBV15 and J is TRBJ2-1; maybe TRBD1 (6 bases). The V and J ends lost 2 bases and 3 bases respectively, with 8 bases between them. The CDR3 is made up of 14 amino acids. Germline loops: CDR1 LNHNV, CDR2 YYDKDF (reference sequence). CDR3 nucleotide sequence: TGTGCCACCAGCAGAATACAGGGCTACAATGAGCAGTTCTTC. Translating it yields CATSRIQGYNEQFF.

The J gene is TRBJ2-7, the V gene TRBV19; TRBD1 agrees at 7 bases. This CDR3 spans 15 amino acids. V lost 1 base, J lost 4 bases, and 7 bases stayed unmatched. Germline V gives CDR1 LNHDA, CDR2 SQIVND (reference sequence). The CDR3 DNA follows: TGTGCCAGTAGTATAGCCGCAGGACAGGATTACGAGCAGTACTTC. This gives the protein CASSIAAGQDYEQYF.

CDR3 amino acids: CASSDGEYTEAFF. The CDR3, as DNA: TGTGCCAGCAGTGACGGGGAGTACACTGAAGCTTTCTTT. The rearrangement uses TRBV6-1 and TRBJ1-1; D is unresolved. Trimming stripped 3 bases from V and 3 bases from J, with 8 bases between. The CDR3 is 13 residues long. Germline CDR1 MNHNS, CDR2 SASEGT.

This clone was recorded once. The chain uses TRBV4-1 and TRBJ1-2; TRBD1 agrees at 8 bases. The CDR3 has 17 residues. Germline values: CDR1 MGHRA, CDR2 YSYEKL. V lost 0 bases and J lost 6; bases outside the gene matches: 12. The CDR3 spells CASSQDHYGQGEDGYTF. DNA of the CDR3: TGCGCCAGCAGCCAAGATCATTACGGACAGGGAGAGGATGGCTACACCTTC.

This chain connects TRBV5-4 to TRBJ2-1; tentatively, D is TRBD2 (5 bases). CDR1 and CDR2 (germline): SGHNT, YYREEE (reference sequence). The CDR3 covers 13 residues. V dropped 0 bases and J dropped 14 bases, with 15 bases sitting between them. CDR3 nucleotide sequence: TGTGCCAGCAGCTTGGTAGGAGGCCAGAGCAAGTTCTTC. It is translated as CASSLVGGQSKFF.

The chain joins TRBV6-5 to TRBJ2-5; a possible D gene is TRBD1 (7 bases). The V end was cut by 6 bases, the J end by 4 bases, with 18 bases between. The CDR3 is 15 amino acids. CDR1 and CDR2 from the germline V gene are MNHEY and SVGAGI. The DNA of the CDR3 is TGTGCCAGCAGCCCAGGGGGGTCAGGGGGAGAGACCCAGTACTTC. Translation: CASSPGGSGGETQYF.

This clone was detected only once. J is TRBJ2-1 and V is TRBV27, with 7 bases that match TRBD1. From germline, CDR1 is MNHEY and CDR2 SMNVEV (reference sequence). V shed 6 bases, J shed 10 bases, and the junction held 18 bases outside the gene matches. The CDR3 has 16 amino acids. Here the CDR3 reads CASSPTGTDEYEEQFF. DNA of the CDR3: TGTGCCAGCAGCCCAACCGGGACAGATGAGTACGAGGAGCAGTTCTTC.

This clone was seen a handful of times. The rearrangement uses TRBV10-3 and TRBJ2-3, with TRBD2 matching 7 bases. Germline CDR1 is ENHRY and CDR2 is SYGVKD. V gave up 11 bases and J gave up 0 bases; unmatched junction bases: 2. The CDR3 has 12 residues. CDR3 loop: CASGGSTDTQYF. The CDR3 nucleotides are TGTGCCTCGGGGGGTAGCACAGATACGCAGTATTTT.

The CDR3 sequence is CASSPDRYTGELFF. Here the CDR3 DNA reads TGTGCCAGCAGTCCGGACAGATACACCGGGGAGCTGTTTTTT. The rearrangement joins TRBV6-5 to TRBJ2-2, with TRBD1 as a possible D gene (6 bases). V lost 5 bases, J lost 3 bases, and 10 bases lay in between. The germline CDR1 and CDR2 sequences are MNHEY and SVGAGI. The CDR3 is 14 residues long.

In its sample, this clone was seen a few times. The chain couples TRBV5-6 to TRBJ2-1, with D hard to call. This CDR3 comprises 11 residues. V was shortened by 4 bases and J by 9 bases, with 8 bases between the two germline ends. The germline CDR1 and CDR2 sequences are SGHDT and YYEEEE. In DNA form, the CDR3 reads TGTGCCAGCAGCGTGTCGGGTGAGCAGTTCTTC. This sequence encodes CASSVSGEQFF.

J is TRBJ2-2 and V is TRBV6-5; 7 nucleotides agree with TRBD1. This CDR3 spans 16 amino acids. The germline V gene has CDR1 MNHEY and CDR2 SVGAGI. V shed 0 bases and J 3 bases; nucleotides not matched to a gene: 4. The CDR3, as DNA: TGTGCCAGCAGTTACTCTGCGACAGGGTACACCGGGGAGCTGTTTTTT. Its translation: CASSYSATGYTGELFF.

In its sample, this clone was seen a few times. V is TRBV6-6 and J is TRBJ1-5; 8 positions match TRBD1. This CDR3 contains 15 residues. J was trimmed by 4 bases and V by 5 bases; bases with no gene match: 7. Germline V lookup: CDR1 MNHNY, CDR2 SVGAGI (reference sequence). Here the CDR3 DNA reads TGTGCCAGCAGTCCTGGACAGGGCGGGAATCAGCCCCAGCATTTT. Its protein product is CASSPGQGGNQPQHF.

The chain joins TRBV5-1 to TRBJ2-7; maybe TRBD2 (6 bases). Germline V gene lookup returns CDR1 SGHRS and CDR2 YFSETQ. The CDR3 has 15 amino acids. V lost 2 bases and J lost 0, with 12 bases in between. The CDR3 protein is CASSFGRGSSYEQYF. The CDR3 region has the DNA TGCGCCAGCAGCTTCGGGCGGGGAAGCTCCTACGAGCAGTACTTC.

The CDR3 nucleotides are TGTGCCAGCAGTGAACAGGGGGCGGAGAACACTGAAGCTTTCTTT. It yields the protein CASSEQGAENTEAFF. The chain has TRBV6-1 and TRBJ1-1; 8 bases are shared with TRBD1. Trimming at V came to 2 bases and at J to 1 base, leaving 3 bases not matched to a gene. The germline gives CDR1 MNHNS, CDR2 SASEGT. This CDR3 spans 15 amino acids.

The CDR3 region has the DNA TGTGCCTTGAAACGGGACAGGTTAAGCTCTGGGGCCAACGTCCTGACTTTC. It specifies CALKRDRLSSGANVLTF. V and J are TRBV30 and TRBJ2-6; 8 bases match TRBD1. The length of the CDR3 is 17 residues. V shed 7 bases, J shed 0 bases, and the junction held 11 bases outside the gene matches. Germline assignment: CDR1 GTSNPN and CDR2 SVGIG (reference sequence).

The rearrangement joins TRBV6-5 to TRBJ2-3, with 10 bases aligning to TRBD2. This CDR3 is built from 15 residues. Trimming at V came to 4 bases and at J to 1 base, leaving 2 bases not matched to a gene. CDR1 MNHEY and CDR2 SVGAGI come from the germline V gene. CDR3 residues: CASSSLAGGTDTQYF. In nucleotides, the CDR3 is TGTGCCAGCAGTTCCCTAGCGGGGGGCACAGATACGCAGTATTTT.

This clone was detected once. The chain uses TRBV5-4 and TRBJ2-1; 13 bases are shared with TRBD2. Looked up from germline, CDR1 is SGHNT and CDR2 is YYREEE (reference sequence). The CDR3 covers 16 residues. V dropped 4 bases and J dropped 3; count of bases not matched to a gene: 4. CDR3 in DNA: TGTGCCAGCAGCCCCGGGACTAGCGGGATCTACAATGAGCAGTTCTTC. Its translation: CASSPGTSGIYNEQFF.

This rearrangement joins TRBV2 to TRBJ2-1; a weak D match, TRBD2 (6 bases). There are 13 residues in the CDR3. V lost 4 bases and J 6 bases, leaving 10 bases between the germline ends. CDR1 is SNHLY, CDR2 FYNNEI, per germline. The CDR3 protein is CASSVGLGNEQFF. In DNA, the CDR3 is TGTGCCAGCAGTGTGGGACTGGGCAATGAGCAGTTCTTC.

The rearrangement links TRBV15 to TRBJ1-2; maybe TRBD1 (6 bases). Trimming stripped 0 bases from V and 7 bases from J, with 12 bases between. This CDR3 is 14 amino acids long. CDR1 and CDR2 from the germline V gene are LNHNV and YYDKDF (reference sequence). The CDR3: CATSRDPTGFGYTF. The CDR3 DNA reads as TGTGCCACCAGCAGAGATCCAACAGGGTTTGGCTACACCTTC.

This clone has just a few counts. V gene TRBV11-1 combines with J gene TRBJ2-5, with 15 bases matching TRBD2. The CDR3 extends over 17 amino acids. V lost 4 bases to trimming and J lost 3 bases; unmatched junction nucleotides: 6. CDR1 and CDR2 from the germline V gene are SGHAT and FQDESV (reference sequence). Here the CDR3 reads CASSSPRTSGREETQYF. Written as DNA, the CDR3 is TGTGCCAGCAGCTCCCCCCGGACTAGCGGGAGGGAAGAGACCCAGTACTTC. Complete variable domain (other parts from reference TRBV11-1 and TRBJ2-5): EAEVAQSPRYKITEKSQAVAFWCDPISGHATLYWYRQILGQGPELLVQFQDESVVDDSQLPKDRFSAERLKGVDSTLKIQPAELGDSAMYLCASSSPRTSGREETQYFGPGTRLLVL.

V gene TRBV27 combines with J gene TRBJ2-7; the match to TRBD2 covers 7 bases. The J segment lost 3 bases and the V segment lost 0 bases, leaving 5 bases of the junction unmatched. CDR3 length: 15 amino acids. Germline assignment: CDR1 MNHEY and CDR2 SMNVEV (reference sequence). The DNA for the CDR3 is TGTGCCAGCAGTTTATCGTGGGAGGGTAACTACGAGCAGTACTTC. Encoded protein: CASSLSWEGNYEQYF.

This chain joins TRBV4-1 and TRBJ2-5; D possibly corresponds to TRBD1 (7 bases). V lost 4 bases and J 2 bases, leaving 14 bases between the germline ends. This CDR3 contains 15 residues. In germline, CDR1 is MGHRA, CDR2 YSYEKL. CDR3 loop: CASSPPQGGQETQYF. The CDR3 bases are TGCGCCAGCAGCCCCCCTCAGGGGGGACAAGAGACCCAGTACTTC.

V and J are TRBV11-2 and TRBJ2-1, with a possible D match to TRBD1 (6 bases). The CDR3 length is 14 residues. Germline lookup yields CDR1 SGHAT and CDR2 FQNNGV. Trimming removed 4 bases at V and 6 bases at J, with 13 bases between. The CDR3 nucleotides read TGTGCCAGCAGCTCCTCCGGGACACTCAATGAGCAGTTCTTC. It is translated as CASSSSGTLNEQFF.

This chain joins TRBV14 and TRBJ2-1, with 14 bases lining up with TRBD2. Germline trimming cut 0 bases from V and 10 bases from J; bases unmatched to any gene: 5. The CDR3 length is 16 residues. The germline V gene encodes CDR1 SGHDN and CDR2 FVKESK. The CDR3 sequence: CASSQEGGLAGGEQFF. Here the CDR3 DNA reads TGTGCCAGCAGCCAAGAGGGAGGACTAGCGGGAGGAGAGCAGTTCTTC.

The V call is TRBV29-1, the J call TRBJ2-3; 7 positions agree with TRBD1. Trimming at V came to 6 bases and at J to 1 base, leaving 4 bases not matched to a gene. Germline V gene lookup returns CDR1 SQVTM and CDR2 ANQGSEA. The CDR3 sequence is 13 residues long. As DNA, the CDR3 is TGCAGCGTCAGACAGGGCCGCACAGATACGCAGTATTTT. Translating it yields CSVRQGRTDTQYF.

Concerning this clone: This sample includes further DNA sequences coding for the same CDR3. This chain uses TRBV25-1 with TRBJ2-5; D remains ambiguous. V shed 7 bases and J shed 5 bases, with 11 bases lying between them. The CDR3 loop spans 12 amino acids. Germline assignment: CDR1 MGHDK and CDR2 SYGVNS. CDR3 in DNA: TGTGCCAGCAATCAAGCCGGGGAGACCCAGTACTTC. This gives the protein CASNQAGETQYF.